Listed below are T cell receptor beta chains from one sample, sequenced in a study of blood T cell repertoires in COVID-19. TCRdb's table, derived via immunoSEQ multiplex PCR, lists solely in-frame clones and lacks some. The sample has 400,000 or so clones, roughly 87% seen once. Sequenced: PBMCs or T cells enriched from blood (not recorded which). The source is a man younger than 35 who had recovered from COVID-19. The CDR3 runs from the conserved cysteine through the conserved F or W. Fields, in order: J gene, clone size, D gene, V gene, CDR3 DNA, CDR3 protein. A D gene is named only where the DNA matches it firmly. Rows give clone size only sometimes, using once, few, many, or a class for an expanded clone.

j_call: TRBJ1-2; clone_size: NA; d_call: TRBD1; v_call: TRBV11-2; cdr3_nt: TGTGCCAGCAGCTGGGGACAGGAAAATATTCACTATGGCTACACCTTC; cdr3_aa: CASSWGQENIHYGYTF
j_call: TRBJ2-2; clone_size: NA; d_call: NA; v_call: TRBV19; cdr3_nt: TGTGCCAGTAGTCAAGACACTTCGAACACCGGGGAGCTGTTTTTT; cdr3_aa: CASSQDTSNTGELFF
j_call: TRBJ2-7; clone_size: NA; d_call: NA; v_call: TRBV5-1; cdr3_nt: TGCGCCAGCAGCTTGGGGGCAGACCTCTACGAGCAGTACTTC; cdr3_aa: CASSLGADLYEQYF
j_call: TRBJ2-1; clone_size: NA; d_call: TRBD1; v_call: TRBV10-3; cdr3_nt: TGTGCCAGCACTTCCCGGGACAGGGGGTACGGTGAGCAGTTCTTC; cdr3_aa: CASTSRDRGYGEQFF
j_call: TRBJ1-4; clone_size: NA; d_call: NA; v_call: TRBV18; cdr3_nt: TGTGCCAGCTCACCTTTTCACCAGGGCAGAAAACTGTTTTTT; cdr3_aa: CASSPFHQGRKLFF
j_call: TRBJ1-3; clone_size: NA; d_call: NA; v_call: TRBV20-1; cdr3_nt: TGCAGTGCTAGTAAGGGGGCTGGAAACACCATATATTTT; cdr3_aa: CSASKGAGNTIYF
j_call: TRBJ2-4; clone_size: NA; d_call: NA; v_call: TRBV6-5; cdr3_nt: TGTGCCAGCAGTTACTCTGCACAGGGTACCAAAAACATTCAGTACTTC; cdr3_aa: CASSYSAQGTKNIQYF
j_call: TRBJ2-3; clone_size: NA; d_call: TRBD2; v_call: TRBV5-1; cdr3_nt: TGCGCCAGCAGCTTGGAAGCGGGAGGCACAGATACGCAGTATTTT; cdr3_aa: CASSLEAGGTDTQYF
j_call: TRBJ2-1; clone_size: NA; d_call: NA; v_call: TRBV15; cdr3_nt: TGTGCCACCAGCAGAGCCGGCTACAATGAGCAGTTCTTC; cdr3_aa: CATSRAGYNEQFF
j_call: TRBJ1-5; clone_size: NA; d_call: TRBD1; v_call: TRBV2; cdr3_nt: TGTGCCAGCACCGGACAGGGCGATCGTGAGCCCCAGCATTTT; cdr3_aa: CASTGQGDREPQHF
j_call: TRBJ2-7; clone_size: NA; d_call: NA; v_call: TRBV13; cdr3_nt: TGTGCCAGCAGCTTAAACCCCAGGGCTCGAGAGCAGTACTTC; cdr3_aa: CASSLNPRAREQYF
j_call: TRBJ2-5; clone_size: NA; d_call: NA; v_call: TRBV2; cdr3_nt: TGTGCCAGCGCTATGGGCATCGCCCTAGAGACCCAGTACTTC; cdr3_aa: CASAMGIALETQYF
j_call: TRBJ2-1; clone_size: NA; d_call: TRBD2; v_call: TRBV19; cdr3_nt: TGTGCCAGTAGCATGACTAGCGGGAGAATCAATGAGCAGTTCTTC; cdr3_aa: CASSMTSGRINEQFF
j_call: TRBJ1-2; clone_size: NA; d_call: NA; v_call: TRBV5-4; cdr3_nt: TGTGCCAGCAGCTTGCCAGGGTTCTTCTATGGCTACACCTTC; cdr3_aa: CASSLPGFFYGYTF
j_call: TRBJ1-5; clone_size: NA; d_call: NA; v_call: TRBV19; cdr3_nt: TGTGCCAGTAGCCTCTGGGCTGACAGCGACAATCAGCCCCAGCATTTT; cdr3_aa: CASSLWADSDNQPQHF
j_call: TRBJ2-5; clone_size: NA; d_call: NA; v_call: TRBV5-6; cdr3_nt: TGTGCCAGCAGTTTCGGCAGGAGGGAGACCCAGTACTTC; cdr3_aa: CASSFGRRETQYF
j_call: TRBJ1-6; clone_size: NA; d_call: NA; v_call: TRBV6-1; cdr3_nt: TGTGCCAGCAGTGAAGACACAGGGTACTCTTCACCCCTCCACTTT; cdr3_aa: CASSEDTGYSSPLHF
j_call: TRBJ1-6; clone_size: NA; d_call: TRBD1; v_call: TRBV30; cdr3_nt: TGTGCCTGGAGTGCCCTACAGGGGTGGGATTCACCCCTCCACTTT; cdr3_aa: CAWSALQGWDSPLHF
j_call: TRBJ2-1; clone_size: NA; d_call: NA; v_call: TRBV30; cdr3_nt: TGTGCCTGGAGTCAGTACAATGAGCAGTTCTTC; cdr3_aa: CAWSQYNEQFF
j_call: TRBJ1-3; clone_size: once; d_call: TRBD1; v_call: TRBV9; cdr3_nt: TGTGCCAGCAGCGACACCGGGACAGGGGCTGGAAACACCATATATTTT; cdr3_aa: CASSDTGTGAGNTIYF
j_call: TRBJ1-1; clone_size: NA; d_call: NA; v_call: TRBV11-3; cdr3_nt: TGTGCCAGCAGCTTAACAGGGAAGGACACTGAAGCTTTCTTT; cdr3_aa: CASSLTGKDTEAFF
j_call: TRBJ2-5; clone_size: NA; d_call: TRBD1; v_call: TRBV29-1; cdr3_nt: TGCAGCGTCGTAGGACAGGACCAAGAGACCCAGTACTTC; cdr3_aa: CSVVGQDQETQYF
j_call: TRBJ1-6; clone_size: few; d_call: NA; v_call: TRBV18; cdr3_nt: TGTGCCAGCTCACCTGAGGGGGTCTATTCACCCCTCCACTTT; cdr3_aa: CASSPEGVYSPLHF
j_call: TRBJ1-2; clone_size: NA; d_call: TRBD1; v_call: TRBV11-3; cdr3_nt: TGTGCCAGCAGCCCCGGGACAGATCACTATGGCTACACCTTC; cdr3_aa: CASSPGTDHYGYTF
j_call: TRBJ1-1; clone_size: NA; d_call: NA; v_call: TRBV7-9; cdr3_nt: TGTGCCAGCAGCTTAGTGTTTGGGGGGGAAGCTTTCTTT; cdr3_aa: CASSLVFGGEAFF
j_call: TRBJ1-5; clone_size: NA; d_call: NA; v_call: TRBV6-5; cdr3_nt: TGTGCCAGCAGTTTCCAATACCGGCAGCCCCAGCATTTT; cdr3_aa: CASSFQYRQPQHF
j_call: TRBJ2-2; clone_size: NA; d_call: TRBD2; v_call: TRBV6-1; cdr3_nt: TGTGCCAGCAAGGGACTACCAACGAACACCGGGGAGCTGTTTTTT; cdr3_aa: CASKGLPTNTGELFF
j_call: TRBJ2-7; clone_size: NA; d_call: TRBD2; v_call: TRBV18; cdr3_nt: TGTGCCAGCTCACTGACCCGGGGGGGAGAGCAGTACTTC; cdr3_aa: CASSLTRGGEQYF
j_call: TRBJ2-7; clone_size: NA; d_call: NA; v_call: TRBV2; cdr3_nt: TGTGCCAGCAGTGATTACAGGGTGGACGAGCAGTACTTC; cdr3_aa: CASSDYRVDEQYF
j_call: TRBJ1-6; clone_size: NA; d_call: NA; v_call: TRBV2; cdr3_nt: TGTGCCAGCAGGGGGCTAAATTCACCCCTCCACTTT; cdr3_aa: CASRGLNSPLHF
j_call: TRBJ2-5; clone_size: NA; d_call: NA; v_call: TRBV7-3; cdr3_nt: TGTGCCAGCAGCTTAATGGCAGGGGCCCAGGAGACCCAGTACTTC; cdr3_aa: CASSLMAGAQETQYF
j_call: TRBJ1-2; clone_size: NA; d_call: NA; v_call: TRBV7-2; cdr3_nt: TGTGCCAGCAGCTTCGGGGGGGCGTATGGCTACACCTTC; cdr3_aa: CASSFGGAYGYTF
j_call: TRBJ1-4; clone_size: NA; d_call: TRBD1; v_call: TRBV11-2; cdr3_nt: TGTGCCAGCAGCCCCCCACCGGGACAGACGTTCGAAAAACTGTTTTTT; cdr3_aa: CASSPPPGQTFEKLFF